One and the same sample provided the 20 T cell receptor beta chains below, sequenced in a study of T cell repertoires in cytomegalovirus infection. No antigen is known for these receptors. TCRdb analysed the reads with MiXCR anew, one entry per CDR3 protein. Of about 350,000 distinct CDR3 sequences in the sample, about a third were seen once. Here the sequenced sample was cultured PBMCs, taken from culture after CMV antigen stimulation. Receptor source: a human donor in good health (CMV status not recorded). Some clones in this sample may be carry-over from other donors' samples.

The chain has TRBV6-8 and TRBJ2-6; 15 bases are shared with TRBD2. The CDR3 is 19 amino acids. The germline CDR1 and CDR2 sequences are MNHGY and SAAAGT. With V trimmed by 3 bases and J by 0 bases, 3 bases remained unmatched. The CDR3 reads CASSYGTSGRSSGANVLTF. The CDR3 DNA reads TGTGCCAGCAGTTATGGGACTAGCGGGAGGAGCTCTGGGGCCAACGTCCTGACTTTC.

In its sample, this clonotype was seen a few times. This sequence joins TRBV2 and TRBJ2-1; possible D gene TRBD2, 6 bases. The CDR3 has 13 residues. Trimming removed 8 bases at V and 7 bases at J, with 15 bases between. Germline values: CDR1 SNHLY, CDR2 FYNNEI. The CDR3 sequence: CASGLWRDNEQFF. The DNA for the CDR3 is TGTGCCAGCGGGTTATGGCGGGATAATGAGCAGTTCTTC. The whole variable domain, remainder taken from reference TRBV2 and TRBJ2-1, is EPEVTQTPSHQVTQMGQEVILRCVPISNHLYFYWYRQILGQKVEFLVSFYNNEISEKSEIFDDQFSVERPDGSNFTLKIRSTKLEDSAMYFCASGLWRDNEQFFGPGTRLTVL.

The chain's CDR3 is CASSYSVSVQETQYF. The CDR3 coding sequence is TGTGCCAGCAGTTACTCGGTCTCAGTGCAAGAGACCCAGTACTTC. The chain couples TRBV6-6 to TRBJ2-5; no definite D call. The CDR3 sequence is 15 residues long. The V end lost 0 bases, the J end lost 2 bases, and 10 bases lay between the germline ends. Germline lookup yields CDR1 MNHNY and CDR2 SVGAGI (reference sequence).

This clonotype was found a few times. V is TRBV6-5 and J is TRBJ2-1; D is unclear. This CDR3 has 13 amino acids. V was shortened by 0 bases and J by 4 bases, with 4 bases between the two germline ends. Germline assignment: CDR1 MNHEY and CDR2 SVGAGI. CDR3 coding DNA: TGTGCCAGCAGTTACTCCGGTTACAATGAGCAGTTCTTC. Protein sequence: CASSYSGYNEQFF.

This clonotype showed up many times. The V gene is TRBV7-2, the J gene TRBJ2-7; 7 nucleotides line up with TRBD2. Germline values: CDR1 SGHTA, CDR2 FQGNSA. Trimming removed 2 bases from V and 0 bases from J; junction bases left unmatched: 1. The CDR3 is 14 residues long. DNA for the CDR3: TGTGCCAGCAGCTTAACTAGCGTCTCCTACGAGCAGTACTTC. This gives the protein CASSLTSVSYEQYF.

This clonotype was counted only a few times. The genes are TRBV7-8 and TRBJ2-1, with a possible D match to TRBD2 (5 bases). This CDR3 is built from 16 residues. The germline gives CDR1 SGHVS, CDR2 FQNEAQ. The V end was cut by 5 bases, the J end by 0 bases, with 14 bases between. Written as DNA, the CDR3 is TGTGCCAGCAGCCCGCCACTAGAGCGCTCCTACAATGAGCAGTTCTTC. This encodes CASSPPLERSYNEQFF.

This clonotype has just a few counts. The rearrangement links TRBV4-1 to TRBJ2-3; a possible D gene is TRBD2 (6 bases). This CDR3 has 15 residues. The V end was cut by 2 bases, the J end by 5 bases, with 14 bases between. Per germline, CDR1 MGHRA and CDR2 YSYEKL. In DNA, the CDR3 is TGCGCCAGCAGCCAAACGGGGCCCGGGGGAGATACGCAGTATTTT. It translates to CASSQTGPGGDTQYF.

The genes are TRBV6-6 and TRBJ2-7, with TRBD2 identical over 12 bases. V gave up 5 bases and J gave up 9 bases; unmatched junction bases: 5. Germline V lookup: CDR1 MNHNY, CDR2 SVGAGI (reference sequence). CDR3 size: 13 residues. The CDR3, as DNA: TGTGCCAGCAGTCCGCCTAGCGGGAGGGCGCAGTACGTC. This translates into CASSPPSGRAQYV.

This clonotype was observed a few times. V is TRBV12-3 or TRBV12-4 and J is TRBJ1-2; no firm D call. The CDR3 is 13 amino acids. The V end was cut by 3 bases, the J end by 5 bases, with 10 bases between. The CDR3: CASSLEGRYGYTF. CDR3 nucleotide sequence: TGTGCCAGCAGTTTGGAGGGAAGATATGGCTACACCTTC.

The chain has TRBV7-2 and TRBJ1-5, with D possibly being TRBD1 (6 bases). The CDR3 length is 18 residues. The V gene lost 2 bases and the J gene lost 6 bases, with 23 bases spanning the gap. CDR1 and CDR2 from the germline V gene are SGHTA and FQGNSA. CDR3 in DNA: TGTGCCAGCAGCTTATATCAAATTCGGACAGATATTAGTCAGCCCCAGCATTTT. This encodes CASSLYQIRTDISQPQHF.

In regard to this clonotype: A read error may account for a junction end that differs from germline. The gene calls are TRBV7-2 and TRBJ2-1, with D possibly matching TRBD2 (6 bases). CDR3 size: 15 residues. Per germline, CDR1 SGHTA and CDR2 FQGNSA. This CDR3 reads CASSLARGSYNQQFF. CDR3 sequence (DNA): TGTGCCAGCAGCTTAGCGCGGGGCAGCTACAATCAGCAGTTCTTC.

This clonotype was recorded many times. The chain employs TRBV7-2 and TRBJ2-1; 7 nucleotides match TRBD2. Losses at the gene ends were 2 bases for V and 6 bases for J; bases not matched to a gene: 7. The CDR3 runs 15 residues. CDR1 is SGHTA, CDR2 FQGNSA, per germline. CDR3 residues: CASSLPGLVANEQFF. The CDR3 DNA follows: TGTGCCAGCAGCTTACCTGGACTAGTAGCCAATGAGCAGTTCTTC.

This clonotype has more than one count but fewer than ten. The chain uses TRBV7-9 and TRBJ2-5; D is ambiguous. Per the germline V gene, CDR1 is SEHNR and CDR2 is FQNEAQ (reference sequence). The V end lost 5 bases, the J end lost 2 bases, and 15 bases lay between the germline ends. This CDR3 spans 15 amino acids. The CDR3 loop is CASSPRSVPQETQYF. In DNA, the CDR3 is TGTGCCAGCAGCCCGAGGTCGGTTCCTCAAGAGACCCAGTACTTC.

This clonotype showed up just a few times. The genes are TRBV27 and TRBJ2-2; no clear D. Germline CDR1 reads MNHEY; CDR2 reads SMNVEV (reference sequence). With 0 bases removed from V and 2 bases from J, the gap between germline ends came to 10 bases. This CDR3 comprises 16 residues. The CDR3 DNA reads TGTGCCAGCAGTTTATCTCCGAGACCCAACACCGGGGAGCTGTTTTTT. It yields the protein CASSLSPRPNTGELFF.

This clonotype came up a few times. The CDR3 here is CSARGPSQETQYF. The CDR3 DNA sequence: TGCAGTGCTAGGGGCCCTAGCCAAGAGACCCAGTACTTC. V usage is TRBV20-1 and J usage is TRBJ2-5; D ambiguous. CDR3 length: 13 amino acids. Germline loops: CDR1 DFQATT, CDR2 SNEGSKA (reference sequence). V was pared by 3 bases and J by 1 base, with 9 bases between.

The genes are TRBV6-5 and TRBJ2-7; D could derive from TRBD1 or TRBD2 (5 bases each). Germline assignment: CDR1 MNHEY and CDR2 SVGAGI. Trimming removed 6 bases from V and 5 bases from J, with 11 bases in between. The CDR3 is 12 amino acids. The CDR3 DNA sequence: TGTGCCAGCAGCCAAGGGGACCACGAGCAGTACTTC. It translates to CASSQGDHEQYF.

This clonotype was picked up one time. The chain uses TRBV10-3 and TRBJ2-5; D could derive from TRBD1 or TRBD2 (7 bases each). The CDR3 totals 13 residues. V dropped 4 bases and J dropped 6 bases, with 12 bases sitting between them. Germline loops: CDR1 ENHRY, CDR2 SYGVKD. The CDR3 coding sequence is TGTGCCATCAGTGGGGAGGGGGCGAAGACCCAGTACTTC. Translation gives CAISGEGAKTQYF.

This clonotype was seen at least ten times. The CDR3 DNA is TGTGCCAGCAGCTTAAATTTGAAACTGATCGGTGAGACCCAGTACTTC. Amino acids: CASSLNLKLIGETQYF. This chain connects TRBV7-2 to TRBJ2-5; D remains ambiguous. CDR3 size: 16 residues. V gave up 2 bases and J gave up 5 bases, with 18 bases separating them. Germline-derived CDR1 and CDR2 are SGHTA and FQGNSA.

This chain joins TRBV7-6 and TRBJ2-7; 12 bases map to TRBD1. Per germline, CDR1 SGHVS and CDR2 FNYEAQ. The CDR3 is 15 residues long. V was pared by 4 bases and J by 2 bases, with 3 bases of the junction left unmatched. The CDR3 bases are TGTGCCAGCAGCTCGGGACAGGGGGCCGCCTACGAGCAGTACGTC. It specifies CASSSGQGAAYEQYV.

This clonotype was seen at least ten times. The chain joins TRBV2 to TRBJ2-6; D ambiguous. CDR1 and CDR2 from the germline V gene are SNHLY and FYNNEI. The CDR3 sequence is 18 residues long. Trimming removed 4 bases at V and 0 bases at J, with 16 bases between. CDR3 bases: TGTGCCAGCAGTGCCTTTGGTCTCCCGAGCTCTGGGGCCAACGTCCTGACTTTC. Amino acid sequence: CASSAFGLPSSGANVLTF.